This is a list of T cell receptor beta chains from one sample in a study of tumor-infiltrating lymphocytes in primary liver carcinoma. TCRdb redid the calling of the multiplex PCR reads with MiXCR, one entry per CDR3 protein. The sample has 310,000 or so distinct CDR3 sequences, 50% to 75% seen once. Specimen: peripheral blood. The source is a woman in her 30s with primary liver carcinoma and hepatitis B virus infection. The conserved cysteine and the conserved F or W are not part of the CDR3 here. Expanded clones get a size class; other rows say once, few or many, or leave the size out.

V | size | CDR3
TRBV12-3/TRBV12-4 | many | ASSPSGRAGHEQF
TRBV6-6 | many | ASSDWTVVNANTGELF
TRBV28 | few | ASSRGTGRGEQY
TRBV5-5 | - | ASRETTGNLNNEQF
TRBV30 | - | AWADAYEQY
TRBV6-2/TRBV6-3 | few | ASSDLLAGGHEQF
TRBV21-1 | - | ASSSRDRERIANQSQH
TRBV28 | few | ASAQTGKDIQY
TRBV6-2/TRBV6-3 | - | ASTYVGPGGALKNEQF
TRBV11-2 | - | VNSVSYEQC
TRBV5-1 | few | ASRLEQYTEAF
TRBV6-5 | many | ASSRTPSGGEY
TRBV6-6 | few | ASSPRTGDHTIY
TRBV29-1 | many | SAKAGTPYEQY
TRBV4-2 | few | ASSQEPRGSYNEQF
TRBV7-8 | - | ASSLVERGLETEAF
TRBV12-3/TRBV12-4 | many | ASSPGAGFMNTEAF
TRBV11-2 | - | VSRQIWGRNTEAF
TRBV21-1 | - | ASSKRMGNTQY
TRBV4-1 | once | ASSQGLADSYNEHF
TRBV7-9 | few | ASSLGLGPLTDTQY
TRBV29-1 | - | GAEDRPGLTNYGYT
TRBV12-3/TRBV12-4 | - | ASSLNRDTWRTDTQY
TRBV12-3/TRBV12-4 | many | ASSLDRSTDTQY
TRBV29-1 | many | SVELPGNSKNIQY
TRBV11-2 | - | ACSEVGSFVAYNEQF
TRBV20-1 | once | SARGLDGNEQY
TRBV11-2 | - | ASSLGYFGNIIN
TRBV11-1 | many | ASSFASKGEQY
TRBV16 | few | ASSPGVANTGELF
TRBV14 | - | ASTQERGGGEKLF
TRBV6-2/TRBV6-3 | few | ASSPRRGASGYT
TRBV6-1 | few | ASSEPGQGSVTIY
TRBV10-2 | - | ASSWATGELF
TRBV11-2 | - | TNSLGGGAYNEQF
TRBV2 | - | ASSEDTSGSYEQF
TRBV6-1 | - | ASSVLPHGRDEQF
TRBV28 | - | ASGVRTSGHYTDTQY
TRBV6-9 | few | ASGRKGQDLSGANVLT
TRBV5-6 | few | ASSTPTSGWETQY
TRBV4-1 | - | ASSHLDRGGEQY
TRBV12-3/TRBV12-4 | - | ASSNGGSVIDEQF
TRBV12-3/TRBV12-4 | - | ASSFQGVRTGAL
TRBV7-3 | - | ASSLTSGDSTDTQY
TRBV4-3 | many | ASSQEGWAAPGELF